The rows below give T cell receptor beta chains drawn from one sample of a study of blood T cells in healthy people across ages. TCRdb ran MiXCR on the 5' RACE reads and lists one entry per CDR3 protein. The sample includes 1,500,000 or so distinct CDR3 sequences, approximately 59% of them seen just once. The sample consisted of blood. These receptors were taken from a man aged 18 to 30 in good health. Each CDR3 is given with its conserved first and last residue. Fields, in order: clone size, V gene, D gene, J gene, CDR3 protein, CDR3 DNA. D genes are given only for firm matches. Part of the rows lack a size; the others show once, few, many or a class for expanded clones.

>-|TRBV27|-|TRBJ1-1
CASSLKPGNGAFF
TGTGCCAGCAGTTTAAAACCTGGAAATGGAGCTTTCTTT
>-|TRBV24-1|-|TRBJ2-4
CATSPREKNIQYF
TGTGCCACCAGTCCCAGGGAGAAAAACATTCAGTACTTC
>-|TRBV7-2|-|TRBJ2-7
CASSLTGTSLEQYF
TGTGCCAGCAGTCTCACCGGGACCTCCTTGGAGCAGTACTTC
>-|TRBV13|-|TRBJ2-7
CASTSGWDYEQYF
TGTGCCAGCACCTCCGGATGGGATTACGAGCAGTACTTC
>few|TRBV4-1|TRBD1|TRBJ2-3
CASSQMGTGGTDTQYF
TGCGCCAGCAGCCAGATGGGGACAGGGGGCACAGATACGCAGTATTTT
>-|TRBV5-5|-|TRBJ1-6
CASSFLGRVGSPLHF
TGTGCCAGCAGCTTTCTCGGCAGGGTCGGCTCACCCCTCCACTTT
>-|TRBV10-3|-|TRBJ2-1
CAISESDQLVGEQFF
TGTGCCATCAGTGAGTCCGACCAGCTAGTCGGTGAGCAGTTCTTC
>-|TRBV5-1|-|TRBJ2-3
CASSFNGRKSDTQYF
TGCGCCAGCAGCTTTAACGGGAGAAAATCAGATACGCAGTATTTT
>-|TRBV4-3|-|TRBJ2-7
CASSQDYGEQYF
TGCGCCAGCAGCCAAGATTACGGGGAGCAGTACTTC
>-|TRBV9|-|TRBJ1-2
CASSAGDGYYGYTF
TGTGCCAGCAGCGCCGGGGACGGGTACTATGGCTACACCTTC
>-|TRBV20-1|-|TRBJ2-7
CSASFSGAEQYF
TGCAGTGCTAGCTTCTCAGGGGCCGAGCAGTACTTC
>-|TRBV20-1|TRBD1|TRBJ1-4
CSARAQGGSNEKLFF
TGCAGTGCTAGAGCTCAGGGGGGGTCTAATGAAAAACTGTTTTTT
>-|TRBV6-5|-|TRBJ2-2
CASSYSWGGLNTGELFF
TGTGCCAGCAGTTACTCATGGGGAGGATTGAACACCGGGGAGCTGTTTTTT
>-|TRBV6-6|-|TRBJ2-7
CASDRGEGYEQYF
TGTGCCAGCGATAGGGGGGAAGGCTACGAGCAGTACTTC
>-|TRBV12-3/TRBV12-4|-|TRBJ1-2
CASSLMRGYGGYTF
TGTGCCAGCAGTTTGATGAGAGGGTACGGTGGCTACACCTTC
>-|TRBV5-1|-|TRBJ2-3
CASSWSFGTDTQYF
TGCGCCAGCAGCTGGAGTTTTGGGACAGATACGCAGTATTTT
>-|TRBV27|-|TRBJ1-2
CASSPGGPYYGYTF
TGTGCCAGCAGTCCCGGGGGGCCCTATTATGGCTACACCTTC
>few|TRBV6-2/TRBV6-3|-|TRBJ2-3
CASSRWVTDTQYF
TGTGCCAGCAGTCGTTGGGTCACAGATACGCAGTATTTT
>few|TRBV4-3|-|TRBJ1-4
CASSRAGGEKLFF
TGCGCCAGCTCTCGGGCAGGAGGTGAAAAACTGTTTTTT
>-|TRBV4-1|TRBD2|TRBJ2-2
CASSQALAAWGELFF
TGCGCCAGCAGCCAAGCCCTAGCGGCGTGGGGGGAGCTGTTTTTT
>few|TRBV7-2|TRBD1|TRBJ2-1
CASSIWDRALGNEQFF
TGTGCCAGCAGCATATGGGACAGGGCTTTGGGCAATGAGCAGTTCTTC
>-|TRBV20-1|TRBD1|TRBJ2-7
CSASRGRVNEQYF
TGCAGTGCTTCCAGGGGGCGCGTCAACGAGCAGTACTTC
>-|TRBV29-1|TRBD1|TRBJ2-3
CSVELTGGPPDTQYF
TGCAGCGTTGAGTTGACAGGGGGGCCGCCAGATACGCAGTATTTT
>once|TRBV7-9|-|TRBJ2-6
CASQGFTSTRSGANVLTF
TGTGCCAGCCAGGGCTTTACTAGCACGCGCTCTGGGGCCAACGTCCTGACTTTC
>few|TRBV4-1|-|TRBJ1-6
CASSRAVSSPLHF
TGCGCCAGCAGCCGGGCGGTCAGTTCACCCCTCCACTTT
>once|TRBV20-1|-|TRBJ1-5
CSARDPRGSQPQHF
TGCAGTGCTAGAGACCCGAGGGGAAGTCAGCCCCAGCATTTT
>once|TRBV5-1|-|TRBJ2-5
CASSLNRALETQYF
TGCGCCAGCAGCTTGAACAGGGCCTTAGAGACCCAGTACTTC
>-|TRBV5-1|TRBD2|TRBJ2-1
CASSFLGLAGGPVSSYNEQFF
TGCGCCAGCAGCTTCCTCGGACTAGCGGGAGGGCCGGTGAGCTCCTACAATGAGCAGTTCTTC
>-|TRBV19|-|TRBJ1-2
CATTLGTVYGYTF
TGTGCCACTACCCTTGGGACTGTCTATGGCTACACCTTC
>-|TRBV6-5|TRBD1|TRBJ2-7
CASSGRTGGNYEQYF
TGTGCCAGCAGCGGACGGACAGGGGGTAACTACGAGCAGTACTTC
>-|TRBV6-2/TRBV6-3|-|TRBJ2-1
CASHYGSSYNEQFF
TGTGCCTCCCACTACGGGAGCTCCTACAATGAGCAGTTCTTC
>once|TRBV10-3|-|TRBJ2-1
CAISESGGVGQFF
TGTGCCATCAGTGAGTCGGGGGGAGTCGGGCAGTTCTTC
>-|TRBV7-2|-|TRBJ2-7
CASSLASGTAAYEQYF
TGTGCCAGCAGCTTAGCCTCCGGGACCGCAGCCTACGAGCAGTACTTC
>-|TRBV10-3|TRBD1|TRBJ1-2
CAIMRGQDYGYTF
TGTGCCATCATGAGAGGACAGGACTATGGCTACACCTTC
>-|TRBV19|TRBD1|TRBJ1-1
CASSRGQVFSNTEAFF
TGTGCCAGTAGTAGGGGACAGGTGTTTTCGAACACTGAAGCTTTCTTT
>-|TRBV10-3|-|TRBJ2-5
CAISASNRGLETQYF
TGTGCCATCAGTGCGTCGAATCGGGGGTTAGAGACCCAGTACTTC
>-|TRBV20-1|TRBD1|TRBJ2-7
CSARDRNRGPGSYEQYF
TGCAGTGCTAGAGACCGAAACAGGGGGCCGGGGTCCTACGAGCAGTACTTC
>-|TRBV7-8|-|TRBJ1-1
CASSPPSGEAFF
TGTGCCAGCAGCCCCCCGTCGGGGGAAGCTTTCTTT
>-|TRBV7-2|-|TRBJ2-7
CASSLAPRWSGPSSYEQYF
TGTGCCAGCAGCTTAGCGCCTCGGTGGTCGGGACCGAGCTCCTACGAGCAGTACTTC
>-|TRBV4-1|-|TRBJ1-4
CASSQETGFNEKLFF
TGCGCCAGCAGCCAAGAAACAGGGTTTAATGAAAAACTGTTTTTT
>-|TRBV7-8|TRBD1|TRBJ2-1
CASSRNRDSPFSYNEQFF
TGTGCCAGCAGCCGAAACCGGGACAGCCCCTTCTCCTACAATGAGCAGTTCTTC
>-|TRBV7-8|TRBD1|TRBJ2-1
CASSFGPGQGNNEQFF
TGTGCCAGCAGCTTTGGCCCGGGACAGGGGAACAATGAGCAGTTCTTC
>-|TRBV20-1|TRBD2|TRBJ2-1
CSASPSSGSEQFF
TGCAGTGCTAGTCCCTCTAGCGGGAGTGAGCAGTTCTTC
>few|TRBV20-1|TRBD1|TRBJ2-4
CSAPGGNLDQSIQYF
TGCAGTGCACCAGGGGGAAATCTAGACCAGAGCATTCAGTACTTC
>-|TRBV18|-|TRBJ1-3
CASSPSQGFPGNTIYF
TGTGCCAGCTCACCGTCACAGGGATTCCCTGGAAACACCATATATTTT
>few|TRBV6-5|TRBD1|TRBJ2-5
CATKTAGGQQETQYF
TGTGCCACCAAGACAGCAGGGGGCCAACAAGAGACCCAGTACTTC
>-|TRBV15|TRBD1|TRBJ2-7
CATSSVQGAGYEQYF
TGTGCCACCAGCAGCGTACAGGGGGCGGGGTACGAGCAGTACTTC
>-|TRBV9|-|TRBJ1-5
CASSPGVGYSNQPQHF
TGCGCCAGCAGCCCCGGGGTGGGGTATAGCAATCAGCCCCAGCATTTT
>-|TRBV4-3|-|TRBJ2-7
CASSQEGVAYEQYF
TGCGCCAGCAGCCAAGAGGGGGTTGCCTACGAGCAGTACTTC
>few|TRBV7-6|TRBD1|TRBJ2-5
CASSIRQGAETQYF
TGTGCCAGCAGCATCCGACAGGGTGCGGAGACCCAGTACTTC
>-|TRBV12-3/TRBV12-4|TRBD1|TRBJ2-7
CASSLAEDRVYEQYF
TGTGCCAGCAGTTTAGCGGAGGACAGGGTCTACGAGCAGTACTTC